This TCR beta chain was recorded in a study of blood T cells in healthy people across ages. The use of a sample-barcoded 5' primer and a J-beta primer mix characterized a second PCR of about 7 to 12 cycles. In TCRdb, the 5' RACE reads were re-called with MiXCR into one record per CDR3 protein. In the table there are more than 800,000 distinct CDR3 sequences, 29% of which are singletons. Study observations and caveats: Per-million-T-cell TCR beta diversity fell roughly linearly with age.

Details on this clonotype: Antigen: not known. Relative to the germline gene, one junction end is altered; a read error may explain this.

Germline values: CDR1 MNHEY, CDR2 SMNVEV (reference sequence). This CDR3 region has 15 residues. Every participating donor contributed approximately 9.5 milliliters of peripheral blood through a draw. The sequence was collected from a woman aged 80 or older in good health. The chain joins TRBV27 to TRBJ1-1; unclear D gene. Sequencing was performed on blood. The CDR3 nucleotides are TGTGCCAGCAGTCCTAGGACGTACGTGAACGCTGAAGCTTTCTTT. It is translated as CASSPRTYVNAEAFF.